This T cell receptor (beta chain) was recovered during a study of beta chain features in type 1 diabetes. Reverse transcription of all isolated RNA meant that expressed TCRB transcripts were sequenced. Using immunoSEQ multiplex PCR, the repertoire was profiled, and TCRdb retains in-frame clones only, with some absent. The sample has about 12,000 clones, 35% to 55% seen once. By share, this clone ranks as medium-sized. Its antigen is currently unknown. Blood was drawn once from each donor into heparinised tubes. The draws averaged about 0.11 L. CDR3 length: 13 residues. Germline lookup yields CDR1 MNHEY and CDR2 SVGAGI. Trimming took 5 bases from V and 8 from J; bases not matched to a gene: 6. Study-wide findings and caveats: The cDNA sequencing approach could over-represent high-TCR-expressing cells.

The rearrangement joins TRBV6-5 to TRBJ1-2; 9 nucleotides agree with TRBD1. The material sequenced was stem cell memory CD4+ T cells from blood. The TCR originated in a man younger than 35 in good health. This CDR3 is CASSQWTGDGYTF. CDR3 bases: TGTGCCAGCAGTCAGTGGACAGGGGACGGCTACACCTTC.